A selection of T cell receptor beta chains follows, all from one sample in a study of PD-L1 blockade in urothelial cancer. Sequencing was performed with immunoSEQ multiplex PCR; in TCRdb, only in-frame clones are kept and a portion is missing. The sample lists tens of thousands of clones; around 87% were seen once. The specimen comprised PBMCs, sampled around atezolizumab (anti-PD-L1) treatment. All receptors come from a man aged 55 to 70 with urothelial cancer. Each CDR3 is given with its conserved first and last residue. The D gene is left open where the match is weak. Clone size appears in some rows only: once, few, many, or a class for an expanded clone.

clone_size,j_call,d_call,cdr3_length,v_call,cdr3_nt,cdr3_aa
.,TRBJ1-1,.,13,TRBV28,TGTGCCAGCAGTTCCGACAGAATCACTGAAGCTTTCTTT,CASSSDRITEAFF
.,TRBJ2-1,TRBD2,16,TRBV7-8,TGTGCCAGCAGCCCGTTAGCGGGGGCTCCCCGGGGGGAGCAGTTCTTC,CASSPLAGAPRGEQFF
once,TRBJ2-7,.,13,TRBV7-3,TGTGCCAGCAGCACCCTGGGGGGTGGCGAGCAGTACTTC,CASSTLGGGEQYF
.,TRBJ2-3,TRBD2,17,TRBV19,TGTGCCAGTAGTATCTATGGGCGGGGGAGCAACACAGATACGCAGTATTTT,CASSIYGRGSNTDTQYF
.,TRBJ2-5,TRBD2,15,TRBV7-9,TGTGCCAGCAGCTTGGGGGACTACCTCCAAGAGACCCAGTACTTC,CASSLGDYLQETQYF
.,TRBJ2-7,TRBD2,14,TRBV6-5,TGTGCCAGCAGACACGGGGGGGCCTCCTACGAGCAGTACTTC,CASRHGGASYEQYF
.,TRBJ1-3,.,16,TRBV6-5,TGTGCCAGCAGTTACTCCTGGGCAGAGCCTGGAAACACCATATATTTT,CASSYSWAEPGNTIYF
.,TRBJ2-7,.,14,TRBV5-1,TGCGCCAGCAGCCCTGGCGGGGGCGACTACGAGCAGTACTTC,CASSPGGGDYEQYF
.,TRBJ2-3,TRBD2,13,TRBV5-1,TGCGCCAGCAGCGGACCGGGGGGAGATACGCAGTATTTT,CASSGPGGDTQYF
.,TRBJ2-5,TRBD2,15,TRBV7-2,TGTGCCAGCAGCTTATCACTAGCGGGGCAAGAGACCCAGTACTTC,CASSLSLAGQETQYF
.,TRBJ2-3,.,11,TRBV20-1,TGCAGTGCGGTACTCGGGGGTACGCAGTATTTT,CSAVLGGTQYF
.,TRBJ1-1,TRBD1,14,TRBV11-2,TGTGCCAGCAGCTTAAACAGGGGAAATACTGAAGCTTTCTTT,CASSLNRGNTEAFF
once,TRBJ1-5,.,13,TRBV15,TGTGCCACCAGCAGAGATCAAATGCAGCCCCAGCATTTT,CATSRDQMQPQHF
.,TRBJ1-2,.,17,TRBV5-1,TGCGCCAGCAGCTTGGGCGAGGACGGACAGTTTAACTATGGCTACACCTTC,CASSLGEDGQFNYGYTF
.,TRBJ2-2,.,15,TRBV18,TGTGCCAGCTCACGGGCCCCGTCGAACACCGGGGAGCTGTTTTTT,CASSRAPSNTGELFF
few,TRBJ2-5,TRBD1,13,TRBV10-1,TGCGCCAGCAACAGGGGATTCCAAGAGACCCAGTACTTC,CASNRGFQETQYF
.,TRBJ1-5,TRBD1,15,TRBV7-9,TGTGCCAGCAGCGCGACAGGGGTATACAATCAGCCCCAGCATTTT,CASSATGVYNQPQHF
.,TRBJ1-1,.,13,TRBV5-4,TGTGCCAGTGCCCCAGGATTGAACACTGAAGCTTTCTTT,CASAPGLNTEAFF
.,TRBJ2-7,.,13,TRBV25-1,TGTGCCAGATCCCAGGGGTCCTCAGGCGAGCAGTACTTC,CARSQGSSGEQYF
.,TRBJ1-3,.,16,TRBV7-2,TGTGCCAGCAGCCAAGGGGCAGGGTTGGGTGGAAACACCATATATTTT,CASSQGAGLGGNTIYF
.,TRBJ2-3,.,14,TRBV7-7,TGTGCTAGCAGCCACCATCGGGGGACAGATACGCAGTATTTT,CASSHHRGTDTQYF
.,TRBJ2-3,TRBD1,14,TRBV11-2,TGTGCCAGCAGCTTGGACAGGGGTGCAGATACGCAGTATTTT,CASSLDRGADTQYF
.,TRBJ2-2,.,15,TRBV7-3,TGTGCCAGCAGCTCTAGCGACGCGAACACCGGGGAGCTGTTTTTT,CASSSSDANTGELFF
.,TRBJ1-2,TRBD1,13,TRBV12-5,TGTGCTAGTGCCCCTGGGACAGAGTATGGCTACACCTTC,CASAPGTEYGYTF